The 2 T cell receptor beta chains below were found in one sample sequenced in a study of technical replicates of blood from several donors (dated by TCRdb to 2017 to 2019). The method behind the library was the immunoSEQ multiplex PCR assay. The clones in this table, taken by TCRdb from immuneACCESS, are in-frame only. Not every clone is retained; where verified, under half of the shortfall comes from an unresolved V gene, and the cause of the rest is unknown. The sample profile shows 75,000 or so clones; around 95% of them were found once. In total, the top ten clones hold more than 0.2% of the sample. Material: T cells isolated from PBMCs. These receptors all stem from a human donor in good health.

The chain is built from TRBV15 and TRBJ1-2, with D maybe TRBD1 (6 bases). Germline assignment: CDR1 LNHNV and CDR2 YYDKDF (reference sequence). V lost 3 bases and J 3 bases, leaving 17 bases between the germline ends. The CDR3 extends over 16 amino acids. The CDR3 loop reads CATSRRTGHGDYGYTF. Written as DNA, the CDR3 is TGTGCCACCAGCAGGCGAACAGGGCATGGAGACTATGGCTACACCTTC.

This sequence joins TRBV6-5 and TRBJ1-4, with 8 bases matching TRBD1. The CDR3 runs to 16 residues. Germline CDR1 and CDR2: MNHEY and SVGAGI. V lost 0 bases and J lost 6; bases outside the gene matches: 6. The chain's CDR3 is CASSYSGAGGYEKLFF. DNA for the CDR3: TGTGCCAGCAGTTACTCGGGCGCAGGGGGCTATGAAAAACTGTTTTTT.